This T cell receptor beta chain was identified in a study of T-cell memory formation after mild COVID-19. A word on this clonotype: The antigen is unknown.

Findings and caveats of the study: The second-wave clones peaking on day 37 were not confirmed as SARS-CoV-2-specific. A second wave expanding day 15 to 37 was CD4+-biased; contracting clones were balanced. Pre-infection memory harbored some responding clones, suggesting cross-reactive memory joined.

Each CDR3 protein gets one entry after TCRdb re-called the 5' RACE reads with MiXCR. This table has hundreds of thousands of distinct CDR3 sequences, roughly 20% appearing once. The germline V gene has CDR1 MNHEY and CDR2 SVGEGT. The V and J ends lost 7 bases and 6 bases respectively, with 16 bases between them. The CDR3 has 13 amino acids. This TCR was recovered from an adult woman who had mild COVID-19 (a few samples of this study predate the infection). Cell type and time point are not known. The sample consisted of PBMCs or a T cell subset sorted from them (not recorded which). The chain is built from TRBV6-2 or TRBV6-3 and TRBJ2-7; D gene unclear. The CDR3 sequence is CASTKAGRVEQYF. DNA of the CDR3: TGTGCCAGCACGAAAGCTGGACGAGTCGAGCAGTACTTC.